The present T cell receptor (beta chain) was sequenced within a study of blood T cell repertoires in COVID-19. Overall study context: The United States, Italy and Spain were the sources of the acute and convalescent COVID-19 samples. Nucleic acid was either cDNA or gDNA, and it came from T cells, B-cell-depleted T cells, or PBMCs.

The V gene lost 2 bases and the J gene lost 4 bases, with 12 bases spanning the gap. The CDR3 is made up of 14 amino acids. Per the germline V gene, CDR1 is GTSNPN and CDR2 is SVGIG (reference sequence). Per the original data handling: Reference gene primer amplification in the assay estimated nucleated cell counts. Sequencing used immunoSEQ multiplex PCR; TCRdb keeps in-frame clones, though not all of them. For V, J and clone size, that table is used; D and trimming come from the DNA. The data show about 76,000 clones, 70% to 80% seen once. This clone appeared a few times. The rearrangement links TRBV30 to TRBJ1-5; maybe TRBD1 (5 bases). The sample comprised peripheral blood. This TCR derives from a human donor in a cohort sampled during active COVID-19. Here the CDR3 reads CAWSSGTYNQPQHF. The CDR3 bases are TGTGCCTGGAGTAGCGGGACGTATAATCAGCCCCAGCATTTT.